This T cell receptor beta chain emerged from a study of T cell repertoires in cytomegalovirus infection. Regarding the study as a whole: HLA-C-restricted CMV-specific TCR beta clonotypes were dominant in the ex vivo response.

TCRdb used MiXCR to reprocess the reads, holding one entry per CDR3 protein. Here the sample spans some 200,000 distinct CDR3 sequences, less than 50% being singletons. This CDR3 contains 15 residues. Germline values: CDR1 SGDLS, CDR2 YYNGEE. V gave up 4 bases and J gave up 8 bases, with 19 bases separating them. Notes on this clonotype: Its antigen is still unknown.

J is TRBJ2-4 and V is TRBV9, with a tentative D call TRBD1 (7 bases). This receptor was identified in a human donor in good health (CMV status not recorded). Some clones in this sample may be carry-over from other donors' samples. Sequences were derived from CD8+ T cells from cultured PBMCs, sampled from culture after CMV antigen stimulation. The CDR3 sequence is CASSPGGYSGDIQYF. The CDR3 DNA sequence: TGTGCCAGCAGCCCAGGGGGGTATAGTGGAGACATTCAGTACTTC.